These T cell receptor beta chains were read from a single sample in a study. TCRdb re-called the 5' RACE reads through MiXCR, storing one row per CDR3 protein. The profile shows some 37,000 distinct CDR3 sequences, approximately 17% of them singletons. Sequencing was performed on naive CD4+ T cells sorted from a lymph node. These receptor sequences come from a female donor with breast cancer. Each CDR3 is given without its conserved first and last residue.

TRBV12-3/TRBV12-4	TRBJ1-5	ASSFTGNQPQH
TRBV5-1	TRBJ2-7	ASSPQGGDYEQY
TRBV7-3	TRBJ2-2	ASSLIRGELF
TRBV15	TRBJ2-7	ATSRGTNYEQY
TRBV6-2/TRBV6-3	TRBJ2-1	ASSFKGDYNEQF
TRBV6-2/TRBV6-3	TRBJ1-1	ASRKVTLRREGTEAC
TRBV6-2/TRBV6-3	TRBJ2-2	ASSYYSSGTNTGELF
TRBV5-6	TRBJ2-3	ASSADSTQY
TRBV5-1	TRBJ1-1	ASSSSRGQTEAF
TRBV5-1	TRBJ2-5	ASSLEGETQY
TRBV27	TRBJ1-6	ASSLARDKSPLH
TRBV20-1	TRBJ2-1	SAGLANNEQF
TRBV29-1	TRBJ2-3	SVPRTGKADTQY
TRBV20-1	TRBJ2-3	SARDRTSSTDTQY
TRBV6-5	TRBJ2-2	ASSYVSSGRVITGELF
TRBV5-1	TRBJ1-4	ASSLWGYNEKLF
TRBV18	TRBJ2-3	ASTPPSADTQY
TRBV29-1	TRBJ1-4	SVVWGSGEKLF
TRBV11-1	TRBJ2-7	ASSRTGGGNYEQY
TRBV4-3	TRBJ2-1	ASSQDLPTYNEQF
TRBV11-2	TRBJ2-1	ASSLEGDLHNEQF
TRBV5-1	TRBJ2-1	ASSSRMAGGPGEQF
TRBV7-3	TRBJ2-7	ASSLTGRDSLTRY
TRBV5-1	TRBJ1-6	ASSLTRDRGRSPLH
TRBV7-9	TRBJ2-1	ASSFGSGVYNEQF
TRBV7-3	TRBJ2-2	ASSSGTSGTRGTGELF
TRBV7-9	TRBJ2-3	ASSIQGYTDTQY
TRBV12-3/TRBV12-4	TRBJ2-1	ASSFLGAFEQF
TRBV5-1	TRBJ2-5	ASSPLRQGKETQY
TRBV29-1	TRBJ1-1	SVGRGTPGTEAF
TRBV6-5	TRBJ2-6	ASSYSGGRANVLT
TRBV7-7	TRBJ2-5	ASSQGQSQETQY